Below, 11 T cell receptor beta chains from the same sample are listed, as sequenced in a study of T cells in localized non-small cell lung cancer. The protocol was immunoSEQ multiplex PCR, while the TCRdb copy is restricted to in-frame clones and leaves out a portion. The sample contains tens of thousands of clones, approximately 86% of which appear only once. The material sequenced was peripheral blood, taken before any cancer treatment. The receptors shown here come from a man aged 35-69 years with stage I lung adenocarcinoma.

The chain recombines TRBV7-2 with TRBJ2-5; 7 bases are shared with TRBD2. After removal of 1 base from V and 6 bases from J, the junction contained 11 bases not matched to a gene. The CDR3 contains 16 residues. The V gene's germline CDR1 is SGHTA and CDR2 FQGNSA. CDR3 sequence (DNA): TGTGCCAGCAGCTTAGAAGCCGGGGGGAGGGTAAAGACCCAGTACTTC. Its protein product is CASSLEAGGRVKTQYF.

The chain has TRBV7-2 and TRBJ2-2; D gene uncertain. The ends were cut back, 4 bases at V and 5 bases at J, with 8 bases in the middle. The V gene's germline CDR1 is SGHTA and CDR2 FQGNSA. The length of the CDR3 is 13 residues. CDR3 DNA: TGTGCCAGCAGCTCCTGGGCGACCGGGGAGCTGTTTTTT. The encoded protein is CASSSWATGELFF.

The chain recombines TRBV19 with TRBJ1-5; 8 positions match TRBD1. J lost 0 bases, V lost 5 bases, and 3 bases had no gene match. Germline CDR1 and CDR2: LNHDA and SQIVND (reference sequence). This CDR3 is 15 amino acids long. The CDR3 loop is CASSRQGYSNQPQHF. The CDR3 coding sequence is TGTGCCAGTAGTCGACAGGGGTATAGCAATCAGCCCCAGCATTTT.

This chain uses TRBV7-2 with TRBJ2-2, with 7 bases matching TRBD2. V lost 1 base to trimming and J lost 0 bases; unmatched junction nucleotides: 2. Germline V gene lookup returns CDR1 SGHTA and CDR2 FQGNSA. The CDR3 runs 16 residues. CDR3 residues: CASSLGLAANTGELFF. The CDR3 nucleotides read TGTGCCAGCAGCTTAGGACTAGCAGCGAACACCGGGGAGCTGTTTTTT.

V is TRBV2 and J is TRBJ2-6, with 10 bases lining up with TRBD2. V shed 6 bases and J 3 bases; nucleotides not matched to a gene: 2. The CDR3 extends over 15 amino acids. Germline CDR1 is SNHLY and CDR2 is FYNNEI. The CDR3 coding sequence is TGTGCCAGCAGGGTAGCGGGAGGTGGGGCCAACGTCCTGACTTTC. Translation gives CASRVAGGGANVLTF.

The gene calls are TRBV6-6 and TRBJ1-4; D not resolved. V lost 2 bases, J lost 0 bases, and 4 bases lay in between. CDR1 and CDR2 (germline): MNHNY, SVGAGI (reference sequence). The CDR3 has 14 amino acids. CDR3 DNA: TGTGCCAGCAGTTACATGACAACTAATGAAAAACTGTTTTTT. Protein: CASSYMTTNEKLFF.

The chain links TRBV6-1 to TRBJ2-7, with TRBD1 matching over 7 bases. Germline V gene lookup returns CDR1 MNHNS and CDR2 SASEGT. Trimming took 2 bases from V and 3 from J; bases not matched to a gene: 1. The CDR3 has 13 amino acids. CDR3 DNA: TGTGCCAGCAGTGAACACAGGGGCTACGAGCAGTACTTC. Translated, it gives CASSEHRGYEQYF.

V usage is TRBV6-1 and J usage is TRBJ2-2, with D possibly being TRBD1 or TRBD2 (6 bases each). CDR1 and CDR2 (germline): MNHNS, SASEGT. V lost 6 bases and J 3 bases, leaving 11 bases between the germline ends. The CDR3 runs 14 residues. This CDR3 reads CASSGGTHTGELFF. In nucleotides, the CDR3 is TGTGCCAGCAGCGGCGGGACACACACCGGGGAGCTGTTTTTT.

There are a few counts of this clone. The chain employs TRBV5-4 and TRBJ1-2; TRBD1 matches 7 bases. Germline-derived CDR1 and CDR2 are SGHNT and YYREEE (reference sequence). V shed 5 bases, J shed 4 bases, and the junction held 11 bases outside the gene matches. The length of the CDR3 is 15 residues. The CDR3 sequence is CASRIKGARSYGYTF. CDR3 in DNA: TGTGCCAGCAGAATTAAGGGGGCCCGGAGCTATGGCTACACCTTC.

The chain recombines TRBV2 with TRBJ2-7; the match to TRBD1 covers 9 bases. CDR1 SNHLY and CDR2 FYNNEI come from the germline V gene. V was clipped by 4 bases and J by 3 bases; unmatched bases: 4. The CDR3 is made up of 14 amino acids. CDR3 sequence reads: CASSVRGQGYEQYF. The CDR3 DNA sequence: TGTGCCAGCAGTGTTAGGGGACAGGGCTACGAGCAGTACTTC.

The chain joins TRBV27 to TRBJ2-7; TRBD2 aligns across 11 bases. CDR1 is MNHEY, CDR2 SMNVEV, per germline (reference sequence). Trimming removed 8 bases from V and 7 bases from J; junction bases left unmatched: 10. This CDR3 has 14 residues. The CDR3 DNA follows: TGTGCCAGCGGGATACTAGCGGGAGAGGGTGAGCAGTACTTC. Translated, it gives CASGILAGEGEQYF.